The rows below give T cell receptor beta chains drawn from one sample of a study of shared clonotypes between healthy human individuals. Method: immunoSEQ multiplex PCR; TCRdb's copy keeps in-frame clones and lacks some. This table holds over 700,000 clones, 55% to 75% found once. Sequenced: memory CD4+ T cells sorted from blood. The receptors come from a woman aged 30 to 39 in good health. The CDR3 runs from the conserved cysteine through the conserved F or W. A D gene is named only where the DNA matches it firmly. Where a row states a size, it is once, few, many or the class of an expanded clone; other rows omit it.

v_call: TRBV7-2; clone_size: .; d_call: TRBD1; j_call: TRBJ1-1; cdr3_aa: CASSRDRERAFF; cdr3_nt: TGTGCCAGCAGCCGGGACAGGGAAAGGGCTTTCTTT
v_call: TRBV28; clone_size: few; d_call: .; j_call: TRBJ2-7; cdr3_aa: CASSPSRGYEQYF; cdr3_nt: TGTGCCAGCAGCCCAAGCAGGGGATACGAGCAGTACTTC
v_call: TRBV6-5; clone_size: few; d_call: .; j_call: TRBJ2-7; cdr3_aa: CASSYSPQEYEQYF; cdr3_nt: TGTGCCAGCAGTTACTCGCCACAGGAGTACGAGCAGTACTTC
v_call: TRBV25-1; clone_size: .; d_call: .; j_call: TRBJ2-7; cdr3_aa: CASSEKDFASYEQYF; cdr3_nt: TGTGCCAGCAGTGAAAAGGACTTCGCCTCCTACGAGCAGTACTTC
v_call: TRBV7-9; clone_size: .; d_call: .; j_call: TRBJ2-2; cdr3_aa: CASSLRAGRATGELFF; cdr3_nt: TGTGCCAGCAGCTTACGGGCCGGCAGGGCGACCGGGGAGCTGTTTTTT
v_call: TRBV7-3; clone_size: .; d_call: TRBD1; j_call: TRBJ2-7; cdr3_aa: CASSIGQGLTYEQYF; cdr3_nt: TGTGCCAGCAGCATCGGACAGGGCTTAACCTACGAGCAGTACTTC
v_call: TRBV15; clone_size: .; d_call: .; j_call: TRBJ1-4; cdr3_aa: CATGGTSTNEKLFF; cdr3_nt: TGTGCCACCGGAGGGACGTCAACTAATGAAAAACTGTTTTTT
v_call: TRBV7-3; clone_size: .; d_call: .; j_call: TRBJ1-5; cdr3_aa: CASSLVLGAQHF; cdr3_nt: TGTGCCAGCAGCTTGGTTCTTGGGGCCCAGCATTTT
v_call: TRBV5-1; clone_size: .; d_call: .; j_call: TRBJ1-1; cdr3_aa: CASSRLGGTEAFF; cdr3_nt: TGCGCCAGCAGCCGGCTCGGGGGCACTGAAGCTTTCTTT
v_call: TRBV29-1; clone_size: .; d_call: TRBD2; j_call: TRBJ2-3; cdr3_aa: CSVGSGSGTDTQYF; cdr3_nt: TGCAGCGTTGGGAGCGGTAGCGGGACAGATACGCAGTATTTT
v_call: TRBV18; clone_size: .; d_call: .; j_call: TRBJ2-7; cdr3_aa: CASSPDSISYEQYF; cdr3_nt: TGTGCCAGCTCACCAGACTCCATCTCCTACGAGCAGTACTTC
v_call: TRBV25-1; clone_size: .; d_call: TRBD1; j_call: TRBJ1-1; cdr3_aa: CASEGQRGAFF; cdr3_nt: TGTGCCAGCGAGGGACAGAGAGGAGCTTTCTTT
v_call: TRBV5-1; clone_size: .; d_call: .; j_call: TRBJ2-3; cdr3_aa: CASSRDGDTQYF; cdr3_nt: TGCGCCAGCAGCCGCGATGGAGATACGCAGTATTTT
v_call: TRBV2; clone_size: .; d_call: .; j_call: TRBJ2-4; cdr3_aa: CASSEGRMKNIQYF; cdr3_nt: TGTGCCAGCAGTGAAGGACGGATGAAAAACATTCAGTACTTC
v_call: TRBV30; clone_size: .; d_call: .; j_call: TRBJ2-7; cdr3_aa: CAWRAGTHYEQYF; cdr3_nt: TGTGCCTGGAGGGCGGGAACTCACTACGAGCAGTACTTC